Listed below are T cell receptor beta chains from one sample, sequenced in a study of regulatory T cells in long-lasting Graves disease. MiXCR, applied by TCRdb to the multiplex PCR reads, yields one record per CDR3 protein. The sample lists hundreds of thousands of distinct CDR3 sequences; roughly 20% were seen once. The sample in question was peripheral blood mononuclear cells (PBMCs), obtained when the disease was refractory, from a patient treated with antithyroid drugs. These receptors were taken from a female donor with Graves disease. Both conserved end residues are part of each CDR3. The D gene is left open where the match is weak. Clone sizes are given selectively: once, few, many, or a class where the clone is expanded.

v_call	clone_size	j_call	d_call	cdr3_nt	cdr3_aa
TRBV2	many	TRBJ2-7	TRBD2	TGTGCCAGCAGTGAATTGGGCAGCGGGAGTTACTACGAGCAGTACTTC	CASSELGSGSYYEQYF
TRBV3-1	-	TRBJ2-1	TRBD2	TGTGCCAGCAGCCCAGAAGCGGGAGGGTCCTACAATGAGCAGTTCTTC	CASSPEAGGSYNEQFF
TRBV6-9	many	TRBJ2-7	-	TGTGCCAGCAGTTCAAACAGGGTCTCCTACGAGCAGTACTTC	CASSSNRVSYEQYF
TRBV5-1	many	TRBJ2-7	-	TGCGCCAGCAGCATTACTAGCTCCTACGAGCAGTACTTC	CASSITSSYEQYF
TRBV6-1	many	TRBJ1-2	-	TGTGCCAGCAGTGAAGGTGTTGGGACCAACTATGGCTACACCTTC	CASSEGVGTNYGYTF
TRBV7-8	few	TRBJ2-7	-	TGTGCCAGCAGCTTAGTTTGGCTAGACCCCTACGAGCAGTACTTC	CASSLVWLDPYEQYF
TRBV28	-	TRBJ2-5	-	TGTGCCAGCAGTCCCGAAGACGGGGGACGAGGAGAGACCCAGTACTTC	CASSPEDGGRGETQYF
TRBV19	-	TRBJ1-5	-	TGTGCCAGTAGCAAACTCTTACCGGACAGTAGCAATCAGCCCCAGCATTTT	CASSKLLPDSSNQPQHF
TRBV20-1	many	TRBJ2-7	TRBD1	TGCAGTGCTAGAGGAGACAGGGTGTCCTACGAGCAGTACTTC	CSARGDRVSYEQYF
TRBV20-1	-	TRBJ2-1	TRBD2	TGCAGTGCTAGGGAGGGACTAGCGATCTACAATGAGCAGTTCTTC	CSAREGLAIYNEQFF
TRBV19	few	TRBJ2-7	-	TGTGCCAGTAGTACCCGACAGGAAGGTGGCGAGCAGTACTTC	CASSTRQEGGEQYF
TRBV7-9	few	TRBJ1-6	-	TGTGCCAGCAGCTTAGGGGTCGGGGATGGTAATTCACCCCTCCACTTT	CASSLGVGDGNSPLHF
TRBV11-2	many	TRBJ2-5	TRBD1	TGTGCCAGCAGCCCATCGGGACAGGAACAAGAGACCCAGTACTTC	CASSPSGQEQETQYF
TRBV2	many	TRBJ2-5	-	TGTGCCAGCAGTGCTCGACGTCAAGAGACCCAGTACTTC	CASSARRQETQYF
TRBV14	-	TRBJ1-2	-	TGTGCCAGCAGCCCGGCAATTGTGGGGTATGGCTACACCTTC	CASSPAIVGYGYTF
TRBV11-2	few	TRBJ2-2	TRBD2	TGTGCCAGCAGCTTAGGGGTAGCGGGAGGTTCCGGGGAGCTGTTTTTT	CASSLGVAGGSGELFF
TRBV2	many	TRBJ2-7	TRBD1	TGTGCCATTAGGGACAGGAGCTCCTACGAGCAGTACTTC	CAIRDRSSYEQYF
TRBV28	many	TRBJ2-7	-	TGTGCCAGCACTGCGGATTCCTACGAGCAGTACTTC	CASTADSYEQYF
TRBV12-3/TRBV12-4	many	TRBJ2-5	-	TGTGCCAGCAGTTCCGGGGTCCGGAGGGAGACCCAGTACTTC	CASSSGVRRETQYF
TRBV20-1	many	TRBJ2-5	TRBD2	TGCAGTGCCCGTGGTCTAGCGGGAGTCGGGGAGACCCAGTACTTC	CSARGLAGVGETQYF
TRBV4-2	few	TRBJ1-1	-	TGTGCCAGCAGCACTATGAGGGAAGGCACTGAAGCTTTCTTT	CASSTMREGTEAFF
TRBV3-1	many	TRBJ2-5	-	TGTGCCAGCAGCCAAGGTCCTGGGGAAGGAGAGACCCAGTACTTC	CASSQGPGEGETQYF
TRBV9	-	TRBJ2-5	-	TGTGCCAGCAGCGTAGAGTCTAGCATGGAGACCCAGTACTTC	CASSVESSMETQYF
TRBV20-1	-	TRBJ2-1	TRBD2	TGCAGTGCTAGAACTAGCGTGGATCATGAGCAGTTCTTC	CSARTSVDHEQFF
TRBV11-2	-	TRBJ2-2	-	TGTGCCAGCAGCTTAGCTCTGGGAAACACCGGGGAGCTGTTTTTT	CASSLALGNTGELFF
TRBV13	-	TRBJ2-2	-	TGTGCCAGCAGGGGACAAGGAGTCGGGGAGCTGTTTTTT	CASRGQGVGELFF
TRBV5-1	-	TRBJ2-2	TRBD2	TGCGCCAGCAGCTTGGTTCCTAGCGGGGTGAACACCGGGGAGCTGTTTTTT	CASSLVPSGVNTGELFF
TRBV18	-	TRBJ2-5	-	TGTGCCAGCTCACTCCTGCAGGGTGGAGAGACCCAGTACTTC	CASSLLQGGETQYF
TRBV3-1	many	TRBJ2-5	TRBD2	TGTGCCAGCAGCCAGCCAAGGGGACTAGCGGCGGAGACCCAGTACTTC	CASSQPRGLAAETQYF
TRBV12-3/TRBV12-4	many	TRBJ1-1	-	TGTGCCAGCAGTTTAGGGGGCATGAACACTGAAGCTTTCTTT	CASSLGGMNTEAFF
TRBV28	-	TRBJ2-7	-	TGTGCCAGCAGCCTTGCCCCGTACGAGCGGTACTTC	CASSLAPYERYF
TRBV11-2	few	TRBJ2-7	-	TGTGCCAGCAGCTTAGGGGGGGGACAGTCCAACCATACTAGCCCACTCTACGAGCAGTACTTC	CASSLGGGQSNHTSPLYEQYF
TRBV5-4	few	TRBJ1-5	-	TGTGCCAGCAGCTCCGAACCTGGGCAGCCCCAGCATTTT	CASSSEPGQPQHF
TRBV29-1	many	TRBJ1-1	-	TGCAGCGTTGAAGGGGGGGGAGCTTTCTTT	CSVEGGGAFF
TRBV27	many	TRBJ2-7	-	TGTGCCAGCAGTTTAGGTGGTTCGGGCTACGAGCAGTACTTC	CASSLGGSGYEQYF
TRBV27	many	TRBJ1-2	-	TGTGCCAGCAGTCCCACGGTCCCAAACTATGGCTACACCTTC	CASSPTVPNYGYTF
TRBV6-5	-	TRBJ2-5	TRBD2	TGTGCCAGCAGTTACCACCGGACTAGCGGGAGGGAGACCCAGTACTTC	CASSYHRTSGRETQYF
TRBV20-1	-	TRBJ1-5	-	TGCAGTGCTCCGGGTGTGGTTCAGCCCCAGCATTTT	CSAPGVVQPQHF
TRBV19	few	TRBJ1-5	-	TGTGCCAGTAGCCCGGAGGGGGTTCGGCCCCAGCATTTT	CASSPEGVRPQHF
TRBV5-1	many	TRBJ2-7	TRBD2	TGCGCCAGCAGCCCTGGACTAGCGACCTACGAGCAGTACTTC	CASSPGLATYEQYF
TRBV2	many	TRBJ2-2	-	TGTGCCAGCTCCGGGGGACGCACCGGGGAGCTGTTTTTT	CASSGGRTGELFF
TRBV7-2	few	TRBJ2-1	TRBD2	TGTGCCAGCAGCTTACTAGCGGGCCACCGGAACAATGAGCAGTTCTTC	CASSLLAGHRNNEQFF
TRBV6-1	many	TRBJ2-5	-	TGTGCCAGCAGGAGGGACACCCGTGTCCACGAGACCCAGTACTTC	CASRRDTRVHETQYF
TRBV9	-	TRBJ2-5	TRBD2	TGTGCCAGCAGCGGGGTAGCGGGAGGGGGAGAGACCCAGTACTTC	CASSGVAGGGETQYF
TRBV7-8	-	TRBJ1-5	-	TGCGCCAGCAGCCAAGATACCGGGGGGCACCAGCCCCAGCATTTT	CASSQDTGGHQPQHF
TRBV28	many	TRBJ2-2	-	TGTGGTCTGGCAGCGAACACCGGGGAGCTGTTTTTT	CGLAANTGELFF
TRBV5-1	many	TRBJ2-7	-	TGTGCCAGCAGCGCCGACAGTTACGAGCAGTACTTC	CASSADSYEQYF
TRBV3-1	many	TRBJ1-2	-	TGTGCCAGCAGTCAACAGGGATTCGGGTATGGCTACACCTTC	CASSQQGFGYGYTF
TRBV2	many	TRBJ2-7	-	TGTGCCAGGGGTACGACAGGAGGTTACGAGCAGTACTTC	CARGTTGGYEQYF
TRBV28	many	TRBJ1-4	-	TGTGCCAGCAGCCCCGACAGCAATGAAAAACTGTTTTTT	CASSPDSNEKLFF
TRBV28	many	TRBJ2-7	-	TGTGCCAGCAGTCCTCCCCTGGGCTTAGCGAAAAGTTGGTACGAGCAGTACTTC	CASSPPLGLAKSWYEQYF
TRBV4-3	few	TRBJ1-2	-	TGCGCCAGCAGCCAAGACATCTCCCTGTATAACTATGGCTACACCTTC	CASSQDISLYNYGYTF
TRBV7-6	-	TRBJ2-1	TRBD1	TGTGCCAGCAGCTTAACGGACAGGAGCCCCAATGAGCAGTTCTTC	CASSLTDRSPNEQFF
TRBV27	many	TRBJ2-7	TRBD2	TGTGCCAGCAGCCCGAGCGGGAGGGAATACGAGCAGTACTTC	CASSPSGREYEQYF
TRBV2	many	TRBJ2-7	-	TGTGCCAGCAGTGTAGCGGTTACCTACGAGCAGTACTTC	CASSVAVTYEQYF
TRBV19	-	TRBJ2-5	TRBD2	TGTGCCAGTAAACCGACTAGCGGGTTAGAGACCCAGTACTTC	CASKPTSGLETQYF
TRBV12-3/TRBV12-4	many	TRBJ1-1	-	TGTGCCAGCAGAGACGGGGATCGGGACACTGAAGCTTTCTTT	CASRDGDRDTEAFF
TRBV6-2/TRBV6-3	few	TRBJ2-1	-	TGTGCCAGCAGTCAGGCGTGGGATGAGCAGTTCTTC	CASSQAWDEQFF
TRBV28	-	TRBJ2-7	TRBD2	TGTGCCAGCAGTTTACCTAGCGGGAGGTACGAGCAGTACTTC	CASSLPSGRYEQYF
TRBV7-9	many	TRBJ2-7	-	TGTGCCAGCACCCACCCGGGACGTACGGGAGAGCAGTACTTC	CASTHPGRTGEQYF